Listed below are T cell receptor beta chains from one sample, sequenced in a study of blood T cells in healthy people across ages. One entry per CDR3 protein results from TCRdb running MiXCR on the 5' RACE reads. The repertoire holds about 1.6 million distinct CDR3 sequences, with 30% to 35% as singletons. Sequences were obtained from blood. The receptors here all came from a woman aged 25 to 45 in good health. Each CDR3 is given with its conserved first and last residue. Fields, in order: V gene, D gene, J gene, clone size, CDR3 protein, CDR3 DNA. D genes are given only for firm matches. Rows may omit the clone size; those that give it use once, few, many or a size class.

TRBV27,.,TRBJ2-5,many,CASSLGTGVGQETQYF,.
TRBV6-5,TRBD2,TRBJ2-5,.,CASSYYGGSWETQYF,TGTGCCAGCAGTTACTACGGCGGGAGCTGGGAGACCCAGTACTTC
TRBV7-8,.,TRBJ2-1,.,CASSKPRLLLTNNEQFF,TGTGCCAGCAGCAAGCCCCGCCTTCTGCTGACTAACAATGAGCAGTTCTTC
TRBV10-2,.,TRBJ1-1,few,CASRRTEMNTEAFF,TGCGCCAGCAGGAGGACGGAAATGAACACTGAAGCTTTCTTT
TRBV7-3,.,TRBJ2-1,.,CAGSFGSREQFF,TGTGCCGGCAGCTTCGGCTCCCGTGAGCAGTTCTTC
TRBV5-1,.,TRBJ2-1,once,CASSPSQGGRNEQFF,TGCGCCAGCAGCCCTAGTCAGGGGGGGCGGAATGAGCAGTTCTTC
TRBV20-1,.,TRBJ1-4,once,CSATPGQVSNEKLFF,TGCAGTGCTACCCCCGGGCAGGTTTCTAATGAAAAACTGTTTTTT
TRBV27,TRBD2,TRBJ2-3,.,CASSFLRTRSTDTQYF,TGTGCCAGCAGTTTTCTGCGGACTAGAAGCACAGATACGCAGTATTTT
TRBV5-6,.,TRBJ2-3,once,CASRLRRSTDTQYF,TGTGCCAGCAGGTTGCGGAGATCCACAGATACGCAGTATTTT
TRBV29-1,TRBD2,TRBJ2-3,many,CSAPPGGNQDTQYF,TGCAGCGCCCCGCCGGGGGGGAATCAAGATACGCAGTATTTT
TRBV27,.,TRBJ2-6,many,CASRPRDSGANVLTF,TGTGCCAGCAGACCCCGGGACTCTGGGGCCAACGTCCTGACTTTC
TRBV20-1,TRBD1,TRBJ2-3,.,CSARGGVRGRDTQYF,TGCAGTGCTAGAGGAGGTGTCAGGGGGAGAGATACGCAGTATTTT
TRBV3-1,.,TRBJ2-7,few,CASSQGLAGVVEQYF,TGTGCCAGCAGCCAAGGACTAGCAGGGGTCGTCGAGCAGTACTTC
TRBV10-3,TRBD1,TRBJ2-1,few,CAIGQGTHNEQFF,TGTGCCATTGGACAGGGTACCCACAATGAGCAGTTCTTC
TRBV28,TRBD1,TRBJ2-7,few,CASSLWAPWTGTFTEQYF,TGTGCCAGCAGTTTATGGGCGCCGTGGACAGGAACTTTTACGGAGCAGTACTTC
TRBV5-1,TRBD1,TRBJ2-7,few,CASSLQGAGAYEQYF,TGCGCCAGCAGCTTGCAGGGGGCAGGGGCCTACGAGCAGTACTTC
TRBV20-1,TRBD1,TRBJ2-5,.,CSARETQGAMGEGTQYF,TGCAGTGCTAGAGAGACTCAGGGGGCGATGGGTGAAGGGACCCAGTACTTC
TRBV20-1,.,TRBJ1-6,.,CSARVQERSYNSPLHF,TGCAGTGCTAGAGTGCAGGAAAGGTCCTATAATTCACCCCTCCACTTT
TRBV5-1,TRBD1,TRBJ2-3,.,CASRQTGGRSDTQYF,TGCGCCAGCAGACAAACAGGGGGCCGGTCAGATACGCAGTATTTT
TRBV2,TRBD1,TRBJ1-2,.,CASSRDRGRGGYTF,TGTGCCAGCAGCCGGGACAGGGGGCGTGGTGGCTACACCTTC
TRBV5-5,.,TRBJ2-3,many,CASSLPSASTDTQYF,TGTGCCAGCAGCTTGCCTAGTGCTAGCACAGATACGCAGTATTTT
TRBV29-1,.,TRBJ1-2,.,CSAENPAAMGYTF,TGCAGCGCTGAAAATCCCGCCGCGATGGGCTACACCTTC
TRBV7-3,.,TRBJ1-6,few,CASSLTASRGSSPLHF,TGTGCCAGCAGCTTAACCGCTTCCAGGGGTTCCTCACCCCTCCACTTT
TRBV4-1,.,TRBJ2-7,few,CASSQEGHGEQYF,TGCGCCAGCAGCCAAGAGGGGCATGGCGAGCAGTACTTC
TRBV30,TRBD2,TRBJ2-7,.,CAWSVGLGLEDEQYF,TGTGCCTGGAGTGTAGGGTTGGGACTAGAAGACGAGCAGTACTTC
TRBV7-2,.,TRBJ1-2,.,CASSLERASYGYTF,TGTGCCAGCAGCTTAGAGAGGGCTAGCTACGGCTACACCTTC
TRBV12-3/TRBV12-4,TRBD2,TRBJ2-1,few,CASTGTSGSYNEQFF,TGTGCCAGCACCGGGACTAGCGGCTCCTACAATGAGCAGTTCTTC
TRBV3-1,.,TRBJ2-7,many,CASSQRYEQYF,TGTGCCAGCAGCCAGAGATACGAGCAGTACTTC
TRBV7-8,TRBD2,TRBJ2-3,.,CASSLVFLGTSGSSTDTQYF,TGTGCCAGCAGCCTAGTTTTCTTGGGGACTAGCGGGAGTAGCACAGATACGCAGTATTTT
TRBV7-2,.,TRBJ1-2,.,CASSLLSGTNYGYTF,TGTGCCAGCAGCTTGTTGTCAGGGACTAACTATGGCTACACCTTC
TRBV5-1,.,TRBJ1-2,.,CASSSDLARSGYTF,TGCGCCAGCAGCTCCGACCTAGCTCGGAGTGGCTACACCTTC
TRBV20-1,TRBD1,TRBJ2-5,.,CSAESGTARETQYF,TGCAGTGCTGAATCCGGGACAGCTCGAGAGACCCAGTACTTC
TRBV10-2,.,TRBJ2-5,few,CASGRSGQGKETQYF,TGCGCCAGCGGTCGGAGCGGGCAGGGGAAGGAGACCCAGTACTTC
TRBV5-4,.,TRBJ1-2,.,CATSLQGAGGYGYTF,TGTGCCACCAGCTTGCAAGGGGCGGGGGGCTATGGCTACACCTTC
TRBV20-1,TRBD2,TRBJ2-2,.,CSASLAAITGELFF,TGCAGTGCTAGTCTAGCGGCCATCACCGGGGAGCTGTTTTTT
TRBV7-9,.,TRBJ2-1,.,CASSLDPLGSSYNEQFF,TGTGCCAGCAGCTTAGATCCCCTAGGGAGCTCCTACAATGAGCAGTTCTTC
TRBV18,.,TRBJ2-6,.,CASSVDLPSSGANVLTF,TGTGCCAGCTCAGTGGATCTCCCGAGCTCTGGGGCCAACGTCCTGACTTTC
TRBV6-1,.,TRBJ2-3,few,CASSAPPGTQYF,TGTGCCAGCAGTGCACCTCCTGGTACGCAGTATTTT
TRBV7-2,.,TRBJ2-3,.,CASSIDTDAQYF,TGTGCCAGCAGCATTGACACAGATGCGCAGTATTTT
TRBV5-1,.,TRBJ1-1,few,CASSSTGSNTEAFF,TGCGCCAGCAGCTCCACAGGGTCGAACACTGAAGCTTTCTTT
TRBV6-1,TRBD2,TRBJ2-5,few,CASSRLAGFSETQYF,TGTGCCAGCAGTCGACTAGCGGGATTTTCGGAGACCCAGTACTTC
TRBV12-3/TRBV12-4,.,TRBJ1-2,many,CASSLRQDYGYTF,TGTGCCAGCAGTTTGCGGCAGGACTATGGCTACACCTTC
TRBV28,.,TRBJ1-1,.,CASRGPEQGHTEAFF,TGTGCCAGCAGGGGCCCAGAACAGGGTCACACTGAAGCTTTCTTT
TRBV5-6,.,TRBJ2-7,.,CASKNRAGVGEQYF,TGTGCCAGCAAGAATCGGGCAGGTGTTGGAGAGCAGTACTTC
TRBV20-1,.,TRBJ2-6,.,CSARDSGASVLTF,TGCAGTGCTAGGGACTCTGGGGCCAGCGTCCTGACTTTC
TRBV6-6,TRBD1,TRBJ2-6,.,CASSMDRAAGANVLTF,TGTGCCAGCAGTATGGACAGGGCGGCTGGGGCCAACGTCCTGACTTTC
TRBV14,.,TRBJ1-2,.,CASSPASGYYGYTF,TGTGCCAGCAGCCCCGCCTCAGGGTACTATGGCTACACCTTC
TRBV4-1,TRBD1,TRBJ2-5,few,CASSDGQGNWETQYF,TGCGCCAGCAGCGACGGACAGGGAAACTGGGAGACCCAGTACTTC
TRBV28,TRBD1,TRBJ2-7,many,CASSRRDRVLYEQYF,TGTGCCAGCAGCCGCCGGGACAGGGTTCTATACGAGCAGTACTTC
TRBV3-1,.,TRBJ2-5,few,CASSQESGREQYF,TGTGCCAGCAGCCAAGAGAGCGGCCGGGAGCAGTACTTC
TRBV21-1,.,TRBJ2-3,.,CASSKEPRVGTDTQYF,TGTGCCAGCAGCAAAGAGCCCCGGGTGGGCACAGATACGCAGTATTTT
TRBV6-6,TRBD2,TRBJ2-5,.,CASSYSSRGMRETQYF,TGTGCCAGCAGTTACTCGTCGCGGGGGATGAGGGAGACCCAGTACTTC
TRBV2,.,TRBJ1-1,.,CASGPEAFF,TGTGCCTCCGGGCCTGAAGCTTTCTTT
TRBV29-1,.,TRBJ1-2,many,CSAAASNYGYTF,TGCAGCGCGGCAGCCTCTAACTATGGCTACACCTTC
TRBV20-1,.,TRBJ2-6,once,CSAGAAYSGANVLTF,TGCAGTGCGGGGGCAGCTTACTCTGGGGCCAACGTCCTGACTTTC